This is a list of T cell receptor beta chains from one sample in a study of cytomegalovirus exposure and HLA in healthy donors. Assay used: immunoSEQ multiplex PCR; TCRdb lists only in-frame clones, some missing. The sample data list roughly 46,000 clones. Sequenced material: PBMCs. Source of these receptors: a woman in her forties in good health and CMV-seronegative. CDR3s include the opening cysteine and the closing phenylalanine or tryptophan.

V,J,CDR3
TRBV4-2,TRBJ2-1,CASSQDQGSYNEQFF
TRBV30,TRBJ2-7,CAWSASGNEQYF
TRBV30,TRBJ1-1,CAWKSGWDTEAFF
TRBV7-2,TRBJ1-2,CASSTGQGNYGYTF
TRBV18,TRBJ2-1,CASSPTLQGRNNEQFF
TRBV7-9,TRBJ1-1,CASSPTGGVLMNTEAFF
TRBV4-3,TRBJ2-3,CASSQGGGGSTTDTQYF
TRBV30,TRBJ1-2,CAWATVYGYTF
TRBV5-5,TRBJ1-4,CASSHDRPTNEKLFF
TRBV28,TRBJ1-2,CASSLWRGREDYGYTF
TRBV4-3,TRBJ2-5,CASSQEGGVEETQYF
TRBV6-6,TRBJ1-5,CASNHWDSSNQPQHF
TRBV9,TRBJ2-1,CASSAGGSSYNEQFF
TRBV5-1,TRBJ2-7,CASSLVSGGAEQYF
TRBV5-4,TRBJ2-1,CASSLALNEQFF
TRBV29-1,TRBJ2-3,CSVDQGTDTQYF
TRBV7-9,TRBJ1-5,CASSLGEGGQPQHF
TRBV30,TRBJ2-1,CAWSGLSYNEQFF
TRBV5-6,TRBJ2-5,CASSLITGEETQYF
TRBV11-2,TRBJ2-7,CASSRTGRLEQYF
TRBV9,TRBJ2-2,CASSSRGNTGELFF
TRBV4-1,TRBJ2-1,CASSQDRSPIKSSDNEQFF
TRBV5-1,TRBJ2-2,CASKLAGHTGELFF
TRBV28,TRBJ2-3,CASSLTGGTDTQYF
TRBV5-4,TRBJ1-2,CASSSPGQGKDGYTF
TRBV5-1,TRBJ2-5,CATSLSGTGGTQYF
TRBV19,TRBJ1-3,CASSISLTGSGNTIYF
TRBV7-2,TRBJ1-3,CASSPVSGGNTIYF
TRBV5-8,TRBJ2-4,CASSPRTSFQNIQYF
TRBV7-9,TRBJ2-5,CASSLGTSGTIGETQYF
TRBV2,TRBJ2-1,CASSEASSGSNEQFF
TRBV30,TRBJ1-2,CAWSEGFDRVAYGYTF
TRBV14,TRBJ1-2,CASSQEIGADYGYTF
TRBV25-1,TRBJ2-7,CASSDGQGRYEQYF
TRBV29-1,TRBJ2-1,CSVDDSGQNEQFF
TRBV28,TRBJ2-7,CASSGSSYEQYF
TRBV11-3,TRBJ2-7,CASSLQGAYEQYF
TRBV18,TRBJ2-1,CASSPRESGSQNEQFF